A single sample is the source of the 28 T cell receptor beta chains below, sequenced in a study of CD8+ T cells in alopecia areata. RNA, once extracted, was reverse transcribed into cDNA for use as the sequencing template. Clones were sequenced by immunoSEQ multiplex PCR, and TCRdb holds only the in-frame ones, with some missing. The table has around 100,000 clones, 55% seen once. Sequencing input: CD4+ T cells sorted from blood. All receptors come from a human donor in good health.

In its sample, this clone was seen once. V and J are TRBV29-1 and TRBJ1-2; 8 bases line up with TRBD1. This CDR3 has 13 amino acids. The germline V gene has CDR1 SQVTM and CDR2 ANQGSEA. With V trimmed by 7 bases and J by 7 bases, 11 bases remained unmatched. CDR3 coding DNA: TGCAGCGCCGAGGACAGGGCGTGGGGTGGCTACACCTTC. This encodes CSAEDRAWGGYTF.

This rearrangement joins TRBV10-3 to TRBJ1-1; 7 bases line up with TRBD1. The V and J ends lost 6 bases and 1 base, in that order; junction bases with no gene match: 2. Germline CDR1 reads ENHRY; CDR2 reads SYGVKD. The CDR3 is 13 residues long. In DNA, the CDR3 is TGTGCCATCAGGGGACAGCCGAACACTGAAGCTTTCTTT. Protein: CAIRGQPNTEAFF.

The chain combines TRBV5-6 with TRBJ1-1, with D uncertain. There are 16 residues in the CDR3. Deletions cut 2 bases from V and 0 bases from J, with 14 bases between. The germline CDR1 and CDR2 sequences are SGHDT and YYEEEE. CDR3 sequence: CASSFLLGPVNTEAFF. DNA of the CDR3: TGTGCCAGCAGCTTTTTATTGGGTCCGGTGAACACTGAAGCTTTCTTT.

J is TRBJ1-6 and V is TRBV7-3; D possibly corresponds to TRBD1 (5 bases). The CDR3 is made up of 14 amino acids. Germline values: CDR1 SGHTA, CDR2 FQGTGA. The V end was cut by 2 bases, the J end by 9 bases, with 11 bases between. The CDR3: CASSLGDPSSPLHF. CDR3 nucleotide sequence: TGTGCCAGCAGCTTAGGGGACCCAAGTTCACCCCTCCACTTT.

The chain combines TRBV7-2 with TRBJ2-5; D is tentatively TRBD1 or TRBD2 (5 bases each). The CDR3 is made up of 15 amino acids. Germline V gene data show CDR1 as SGHTA and CDR2 as FQGNSA. Trimming stripped 5 bases from V and 1 base from J, with 14 bases between. CDR3 protein: CASSPSGPIQETQYF. The CDR3 DNA sequence: TGTGCCAGCAGCCCTTCGGGACCCATCCAAGAGACCCAGTACTTC.

Remarks on this clone: One end of the junction fails to match germline, which may point to a read error. This rearrangement joins TRBV19 to TRBJ1-2, with 8 bases that match TRBD1. The CDR3 totals 13 residues. Germline loops: CDR1 LNHDA, CDR2 SQIVND (reference sequence). CDR3 in amino acids: CVSSRDRNYGYTF. The CDR3 nucleotides read TGTGTCAGTAGCCGGGACAGGAACTATGGCTACACCTTC.

The chain recombines TRBV29-1 with TRBJ2-3, with a possible D match to TRBD2 (7 bases). The V end lost 8 bases, the J end lost 0 bases, and 18 bases lay between the germline ends. CDR1 is SQVTM, CDR2 ANQGSEA, per germline. This CDR3 spans 15 amino acids. For the CDR3, the DNA is TGCAGCACGCGGGGGTCAGGGGACAGCACAGATACGCAGTATTTT. Translated: CSTRGSGDSTDTQYF.

The V gene is TRBV9, the J gene TRBJ2-3; possibly TRBD2 for D (5 bases). The CDR3 consists of 14 residues. Trimming removed 0 bases at V and 4 bases at J, with 9 bases between. The germline V gene has CDR1 SGDLS and CDR2 YYNGEE. CDR3 nucleotide sequence: TGTGCCAGCAGCGTAGCGGGGTTCGCAGATACGCAGTATTTT. It codes for CASSVAGFADTQYF.

This chain connects TRBV7-9 to TRBJ1-5, with D possibly TRBD1 on 6 matching bases. Germline CDR1 SEHNR, CDR2 FQNEAQ (reference sequence). This CDR3 is 17 amino acids long. V was cut by 3 bases and J by 3 bases, with 18 bases left in between. DNA of the CDR3: TGTGCCAGCAGCTTCGAGGGTGGGGGGCCGGCCAATCAGCCCCAGCATTTT. It is translated as CASSFEGGGPANQPQHF.

This clone was seen only a few times. The DNA of the CDR3 is TGTGCCAGCAGCGCCCCAGGGGGCGAGCAGTACTTC. Translation gives CASSAPGGEQYF. This chain joins TRBV7-3 and TRBJ2-7; 7 nucleotides line up with TRBD1. CDR3 size: 12 residues. V lost 5 bases and J lost 6; bases outside the gene matches: 4. CDR1 and CDR2 (germline): SGHTA, FQGTGA. The full variable domain, in which reference TRBV7-3 and TRBJ2-7 provide the parts outside the CDR3, is GAGVSQTPSNKVTEKGKYVELRCDPISGHTALYWYRQSLGQGPEFLIYFQGTGAADDSGLPNDRFFAVRPEGSVSTLKIQRTERGDSAVYLCASSAPGGEQYFGPGTRLTVT.

The chain couples TRBV29-1 to TRBJ2-5; 9 positions agree with TRBD2. V dropped 7 bases and J dropped 9; count of bases not matched to a gene: 15. The CDR3 is 14 residues long. Germline CDR1 SQVTM, CDR2 ANQGSEA. The chain's CDR3 is CSEAPPLAGAAQYF. CDR3 DNA sequence: TGCAGCGAGGCCCCTCCCTTAGCGGGGGCGGCCCAGTACTTC.

This clone was counted a few times. The J gene is TRBJ2-3, the V gene TRBV27; TRBD2 agrees at 7 bases. V trimming: 6 bases; J trimming: 1 base; junction bases outside the gene matches: 4. Germline CDR1 and CDR2: MNHEY and SMNVEV (reference sequence). This CDR3 contains 14 residues. The CDR3 loop is CASRTSLRTDTQYF. DNA of the CDR3: TGTGCCAGCAGGACTAGCCTTCGCACAGATACGCAGTATTTT.

Only a few counts were recorded for this clone. The rearrangement joins TRBV5-1 to TRBJ2-5; 8 positions match TRBD1. The V segment lost 4 bases and the J segment 4 bases; nucleotides outside the gene matches: 9. CDR3 size: 15 residues. The germline V gene has CDR1 SGHRS and CDR2 YFSETQ. This CDR3 is CASSPDRALSETQYF. In DNA form, the CDR3 reads TGCGCCAGCAGCCCGGACAGGGCGTTATCAGAGACCCAGTACTTC.

This clone has a handful of counts. The rearrangement uses TRBV9 and TRBJ1-2, with 7 positions matching TRBD1. Germline V gene sequence: CDR1 SGDLS, CDR2 YYNGEE. The V segment lost 0 bases and the J segment 7 bases; nucleotides outside the gene matches: 6. The CDR3 extends over 14 amino acids. The CDR3 DNA sequence: TGTGCCAGCAGCGTAGGCGGGACAGTCGGTGGCTACACCTTC. Residues: CASSVGGTVGGYTF.

This rearrangement joins TRBV7-9 to TRBJ1-2; the D gene is possibly TRBD1 (5 bases). V dropped 8 bases and J dropped 3 bases, with 16 bases sitting between them. Germline-derived CDR1 and CDR2 are SEHNR and FQNEAQ (reference sequence). The CDR3 has 14 residues. For the CDR3, the DNA is TGTGCCAGCGCTCAGGGCGGCACCTACTATGGCTACACCTTC. Protein sequence: CASAQGGTYYGYTF. Filled out from reference TRBV7-9 and TRBJ1-2, the complete variable domain reads DTGVSQNPRHKITKRGQNVTFRCDPISEHNRLYWYRQTLGQGPEFLTYFQNEAQLEKSRLLSDRFSAERPKGSFSTLEIQRTEQGDSAMYLCASAQGGTYYGYTFGSGTRLTVV.

This chain links TRBV6-4 with TRBJ1-5; no clear D. V lost 6 bases and J 7 bases, leaving 13 bases between the germline ends. Germline loops: CDR1 MRHNA, CDR2 SNTAGT. This CDR3 comprises 13 residues. CDR3 coding DNA: TGTGCCAGCAGCCGGACGGAGGGCCAGCCCCAGCATTTT. Translation gives CASSRTEGQPQHF.

This clone is a singleton in its sample. This rearrangement joins TRBV18 to TRBJ2-5; D is tentatively TRBD1 or TRBD2 (5 bases each). The CDR3 sequence is 15 residues long. Germline V lookup: CDR1 KGHSH, CDR2 LQKENI. The V and J ends lost 2 bases and 5 bases respectively, with 15 bases between them. The CDR3 DNA sequence: TGTGCCAGCTCACCAGTGACCCGGGGCTCGGAGACCCAGTACTTC. Its protein is CASSPVTRGSETQYF.

This clone was picked up a small number of times. V usage is TRBV6-5 and J usage is TRBJ1-2; D unresolved. The CDR3 spans 14 residues. The germline gives CDR1 MNHEY, CDR2 SVGAGI. Trimming left V 7 bases short and J 0 bases short, with 12 bases between. This chain's CDR3 is CASKASNANYGYTF. The CDR3 DNA follows: TGTGCCAGCAAGGCCAGCAACGCTAACTATGGCTACACCTTC.

The chain joins TRBV5-6 to TRBJ2-4; D gene unclear. The V gene lost 2 bases and the J gene lost 1 base, with 7 bases spanning the gap. Germline CDR1 reads SGHDT; CDR2 reads YYEEEE. The CDR3 extends over 14 amino acids. Here the CDR3 DNA reads TGTGCCAGCAGCTTACTTGCTGCCAAAAACATTCAGTACTTC. Its protein product is CASSLLAAKNIQYF.

The chain is built from TRBV7-9 and TRBJ1-1; weak D call: TRBD1 (6 bases). This CDR3 is 17 amino acids long. In germline, CDR1 is SEHNR, CDR2 FQNEAQ (reference sequence). Trimming cost V 2 bases and J 1 base, with 17 bases left between them. This CDR3 is CASSLRVFGTSNTEAFF. In DNA form, the CDR3 reads TGTGCCAGCAGCTTACGAGTTTTCGGGACATCGAACACTGAAGCTTTCTTT.

The V and J genes are TRBV29-1 and TRBJ1-1; possibly TRBD1 for D (5 bases). The CDR3 is 14 residues long. Germline CDR1 reads SQVTM; CDR2 reads ANQGSEA. Between the trimmed V and J ends, which lost 3 bases and 2 bases, there was a span of 13 bases. The CDR3 protein is CSVDRGGFNTEAFF. The CDR3 DNA follows: TGCAGCGTTGATCGCGGGGGATTTAACACTGAAGCTTTCTTT.

The table lists this clone with a few counts. The rearrangement links TRBV7-9 to TRBJ1-5; D not resolved. Germline lookup yields CDR1 SEHNR and CDR2 FQNEAQ (reference sequence). This CDR3 is built from 15 residues. With 1 base removed from V and 2 bases from J, the gap between germline ends came to 9 bases. This chain's CDR3 is CASSLGGGGNQPQHF. The CDR3 DNA reads TGTGCCAGCAGCTTAGGTGGTGGGGGCAATCAGCCCCAGCATTTT.

The chain recombines TRBV29-1 with TRBJ2-3; possibly TRBD1 for D (7 bases). Germline CDR1 reads SQVTM; CDR2 reads ANQGSEA. The V end lost 6 bases, the J end lost 1 base, and 14 bases lay between the germline ends. This CDR3 is built from 14 residues. The CDR3, as DNA: TGCAGCGTCAGAGTCAGGGGGGGCACAGATACGCAGTATTTT. Translated: CSVRVRGGTDTQYF.

V and J are TRBV19 and TRBJ1-6; TRBD1 is a possible D gene (5 bases). Germline values: CDR1 LNHDA, CDR2 SQIVND (reference sequence). The CDR3 runs to 14 residues. V was trimmed by 9 bases and J by 6 bases, leaving 15 bases between them. The CDR3 region has the DNA TGTGCCAGCACTTCGACGGGACCTAATTCACCCCTCCACTTT. Translated: CASTSTGPNSPLHF.

The rearrangement links TRBV2 to TRBJ2-7, with D uncertain. Germline V gives CDR1 SNHLY, CDR2 FYNNEI. The CDR3 is 12 amino acids. Trimming cost V 3 bases and J 4 bases, with 7 bases left between them. CDR3 region: CASSDRLYEQYF. CDR3 sequence (DNA): TGTGCCAGCAGTGATAGGCTATACGAGCAGTACTTC. Full variable domain (missing parts from reference TRBV2 and TRBJ2-7): EPEVTQTPSHQVTQMGQEVILRCVPISNHLYFYWYRQILGQKVEFLVSFYNNEISEKSEIFDDQFSVERPDGSNFTLKIRSTKLEDSAMYFCASSDRLYEQYFGPGTRLTVT.

The chain joins TRBV10-3 to TRBJ2-5; weak D call: TRBD1 (5 bases). The CDR3 is 13 amino acids. Germline V CDR1 and CDR2: ENHRY, SYGVKD. V dropped 6 bases and J dropped 1 base, with 9 bases sitting between them. CDR3 coding DNA: TGTGCCATCAGCCGACAGTCCCAAGAGACCCAGTACTTC. It is translated as CAISRQSQETQYF.

The table lists this clone with a few counts. The chain uses TRBV7-9 and TRBJ1-5; unclear D gene. Trimming left V 1 base short and J 6 bases short, with 10 bases between. CDR3 length: 14 amino acids. Germline V gene sequence: CDR1 SEHNR, CDR2 FQNEAQ (reference sequence). CDR3 loop: CASSLGPAGQPQHF. In DNA form, the CDR3 reads TGTGCCAGCAGCTTAGGGCCGGCGGGTCAGCCCCAGCATTTT.

This clone was seen only a few times. The rearrangement joins TRBV5-1 to TRBJ2-5, with D unclear. Per the germline V gene, CDR1 is SGHRS and CDR2 is YFSETQ. This CDR3 comprises 13 residues. V lost 4 bases, J lost 8 bases, and 15 bases lay in between. The chain's CDR3 is CASSVAMGDTQYF. Written as DNA, the CDR3 is TGCGCCAGCAGCGTGGCTATGGGTGACACCCAGTACTTC.